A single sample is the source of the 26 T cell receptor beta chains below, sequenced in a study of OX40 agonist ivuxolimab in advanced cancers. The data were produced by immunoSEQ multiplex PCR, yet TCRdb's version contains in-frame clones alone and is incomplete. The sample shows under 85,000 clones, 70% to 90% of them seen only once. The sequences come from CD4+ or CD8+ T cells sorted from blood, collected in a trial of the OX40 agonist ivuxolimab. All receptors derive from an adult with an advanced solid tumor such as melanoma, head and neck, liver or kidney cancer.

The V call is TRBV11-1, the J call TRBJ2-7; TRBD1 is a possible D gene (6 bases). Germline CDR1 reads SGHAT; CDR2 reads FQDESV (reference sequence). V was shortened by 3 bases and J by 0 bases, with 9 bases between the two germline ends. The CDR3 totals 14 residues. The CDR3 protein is CASSLDRSSYEQYV. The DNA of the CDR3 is TGTGCCAGCAGCTTGGACAGAAGCTCCTACGAGCAGTACGTC.

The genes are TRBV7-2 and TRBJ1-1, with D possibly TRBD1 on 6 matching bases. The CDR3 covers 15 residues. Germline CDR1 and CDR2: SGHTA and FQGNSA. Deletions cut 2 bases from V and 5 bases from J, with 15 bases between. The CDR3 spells CASSLKAGAKTEAFF. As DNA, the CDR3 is TGTGCCAGCAGCTTAAAGGCAGGGGCTAAAACTGAAGCTTTCTTT.

CDR3 protein: CASSRTGSRETQYF. The CDR3 bases are TGTGCCAGCAGCAGGACAGGGTCTCGGGAGACCCAGTACTTC. The rearrangement links TRBV9 to TRBJ2-5; 8 bases match TRBD1. The CDR3 runs 14 residues. The germline V gene encodes CDR1 SGDLS and CDR2 YYNGEE. The ends lost 4 bases at V and 5 bases at J; junction bases unmatched: 7.

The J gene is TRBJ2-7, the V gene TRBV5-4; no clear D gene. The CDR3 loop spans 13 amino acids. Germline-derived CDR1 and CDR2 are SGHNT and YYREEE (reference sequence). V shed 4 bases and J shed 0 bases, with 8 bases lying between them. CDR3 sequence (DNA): TGTGCCAGCAGCAAGGAGAGCTCCTACGAGCAGTACGTC. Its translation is CASSKESSYEQYV.

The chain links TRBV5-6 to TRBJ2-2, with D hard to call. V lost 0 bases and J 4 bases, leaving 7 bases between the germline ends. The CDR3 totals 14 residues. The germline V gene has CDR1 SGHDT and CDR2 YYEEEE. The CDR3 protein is CASSLAPSTGELFF. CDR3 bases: TGTGCCAGCAGCTTGGCACCCAGCACCGGGGAGCTGTTTTTT.

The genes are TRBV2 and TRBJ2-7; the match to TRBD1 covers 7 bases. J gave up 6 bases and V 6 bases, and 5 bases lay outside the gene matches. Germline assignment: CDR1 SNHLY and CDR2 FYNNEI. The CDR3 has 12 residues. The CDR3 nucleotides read TGTGCCAGCAGGCAGACAGGGATCGAGCAGTACTTC. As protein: CASRQTGIEQYF.

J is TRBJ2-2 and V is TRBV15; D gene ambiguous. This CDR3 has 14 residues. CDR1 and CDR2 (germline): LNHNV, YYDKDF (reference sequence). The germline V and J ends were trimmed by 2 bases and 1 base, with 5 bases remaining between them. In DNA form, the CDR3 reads TGTGCCACCAGCAGACAGGTGAACACCGGGGAGCTGTTTTTT. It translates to CATSRQVNTGELFF.

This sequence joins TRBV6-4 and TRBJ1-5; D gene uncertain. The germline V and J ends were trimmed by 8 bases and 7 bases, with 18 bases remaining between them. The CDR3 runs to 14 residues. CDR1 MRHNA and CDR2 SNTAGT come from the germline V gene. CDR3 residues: CASSPEALGQPQHF. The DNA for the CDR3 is TGTGCCAGCTCCCCTGAGGCTTTAGGACAGCCCCAGCATTTT.

CDR3 DNA: TGTGCCAGCAGCTCCCGCGCGGGGGATACGCAGTATTTT. Translating it yields CASSSRAGDTQYF. This chain connects TRBV7-9 to TRBJ2-3; possible D gene TRBD2, 6 bases. The CDR3 runs 13 residues. Germline values: CDR1 SEHNR, CDR2 FQNEAQ (reference sequence). Between the trimmed V and J ends, which lost 4 bases and 6 bases, there was a span of 11 bases.

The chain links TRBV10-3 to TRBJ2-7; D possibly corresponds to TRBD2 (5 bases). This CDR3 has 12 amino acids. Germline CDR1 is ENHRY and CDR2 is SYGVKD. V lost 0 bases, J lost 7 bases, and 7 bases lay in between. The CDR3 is CAISESGGEQYV. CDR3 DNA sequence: TGTGCCATCAGTGAGTCTGGAGGAGAGCAGTACGTC.

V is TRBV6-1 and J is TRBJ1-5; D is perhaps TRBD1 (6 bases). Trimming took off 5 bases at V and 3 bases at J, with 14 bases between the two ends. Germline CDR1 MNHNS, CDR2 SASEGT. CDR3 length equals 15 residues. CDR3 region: CASSTGGASNQPQHF. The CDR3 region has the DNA TGTGCCAGCAGTACGGGGGGGGCCTCCAATCAGCCCCAGCATTTT.

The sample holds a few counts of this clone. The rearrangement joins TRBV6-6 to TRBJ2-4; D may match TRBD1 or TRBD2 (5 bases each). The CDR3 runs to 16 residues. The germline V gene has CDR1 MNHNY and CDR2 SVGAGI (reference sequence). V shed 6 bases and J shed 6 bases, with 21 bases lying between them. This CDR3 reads CASSPRGGGPANIQYF. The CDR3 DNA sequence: TGTGCCAGCAGCCCCCGGGGTGGGGGACCGGCAAACATTCAGTACTTC.

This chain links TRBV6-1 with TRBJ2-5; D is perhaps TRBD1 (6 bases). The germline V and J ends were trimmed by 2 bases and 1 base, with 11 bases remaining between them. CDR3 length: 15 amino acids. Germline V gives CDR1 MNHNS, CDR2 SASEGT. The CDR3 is CASSEQGSFQETQYF. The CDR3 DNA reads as TGTGCCAGCAGTGAACAGGGGAGCTTCCAAGAGACCCAGTACTTC.

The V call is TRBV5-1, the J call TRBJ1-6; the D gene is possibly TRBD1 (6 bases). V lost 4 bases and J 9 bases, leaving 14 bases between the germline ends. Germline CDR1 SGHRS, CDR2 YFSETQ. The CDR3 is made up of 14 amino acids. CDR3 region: CASSTRDMSSPLHF. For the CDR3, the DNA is TGCGCCAGCAGCACCCGGGACATGAGTTCACCCCTCCACTTT. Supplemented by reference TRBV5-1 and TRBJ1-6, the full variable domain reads KAGVTQTPRYLIKTRGQQVTLSCSPISGHRSVSWYQQTPGQGLQFLFEYFSETQRNKGNFPGRFSGRQFSNSRSEMNVSTLELGDSALYLCASSTRDMSSPLHFGNGTRLTVT.

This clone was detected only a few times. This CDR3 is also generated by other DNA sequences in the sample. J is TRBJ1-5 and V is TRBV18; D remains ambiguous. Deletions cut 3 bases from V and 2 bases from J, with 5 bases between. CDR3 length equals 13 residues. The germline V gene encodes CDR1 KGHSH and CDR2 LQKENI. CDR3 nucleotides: TGTGCCAGCTCACCCGGAGGCAATCAGCCCCAGCATTTT. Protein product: CASSPGGNQPQHF.

This chain's CDR3 is CASSAGTEGNTIYF. The CDR3 region has the DNA TGTGCCAGCAGTGCCGGGACCGAGGGAAACACCATATATTTT. This chain links TRBV6-1 with TRBJ1-3, with a possible D match to TRBD1 (5 bases). V lost 4 bases to trimming and J lost 4 bases, with 11 bases between them. CDR3 length: 14 residues. From germline, CDR1 is MNHNS and CDR2 SASEGT.

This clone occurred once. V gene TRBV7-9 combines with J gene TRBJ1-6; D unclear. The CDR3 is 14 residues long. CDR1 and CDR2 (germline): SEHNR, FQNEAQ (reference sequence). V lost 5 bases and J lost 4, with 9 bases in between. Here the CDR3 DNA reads TGTGCCAGCAGCGTAGAACAGTATAATTCACCCCTCCACTTT. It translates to CASSVEQYNSPLHF.

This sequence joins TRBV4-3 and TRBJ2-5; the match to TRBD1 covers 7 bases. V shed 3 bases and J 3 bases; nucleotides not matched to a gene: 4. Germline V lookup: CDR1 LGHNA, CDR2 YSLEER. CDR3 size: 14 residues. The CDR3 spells CASSQADREETQYF. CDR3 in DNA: TGCGCCAGCAGCCAGGCTGACAGGGAAGAGACCCAGTACTTC.

The CDR3 nucleotides read TGTGCCAGCTCACCGACAGGGGACTATGGCTACACCTTC. Translation: CASSPTGDYGYTF. The chain carries TRBV18 and TRBJ1-2, with 8 bases aligning to TRBD1. The CDR3 has 13 amino acids. The germline V gene encodes CDR1 KGHSH and CDR2 LQKENI. The junction had 0 bases not matched to a gene; V was cut back by 3 bases and J by 3 bases.

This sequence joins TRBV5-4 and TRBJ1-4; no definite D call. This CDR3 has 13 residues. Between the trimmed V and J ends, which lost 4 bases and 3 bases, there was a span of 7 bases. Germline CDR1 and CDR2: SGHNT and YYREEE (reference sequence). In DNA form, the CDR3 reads TGTGCCAGCAGCCCCGACCCTAATGAAAAACTGTTTTTT. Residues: CASSPDPNEKLFF. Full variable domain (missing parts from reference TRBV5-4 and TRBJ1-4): ETGVTQSPTHLIKTRGQQVTLRCSSQSGHNTVSWYQQALGQGPQFIFQYYREEENGRGNFPPRFSGLQFPNYSSELNVNALELDDSALYLCASSPDPNEKLFFGSGTQLSVL.

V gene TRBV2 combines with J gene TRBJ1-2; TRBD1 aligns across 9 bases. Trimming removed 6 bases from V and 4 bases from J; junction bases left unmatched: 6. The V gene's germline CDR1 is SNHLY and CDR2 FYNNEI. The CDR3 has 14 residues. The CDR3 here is CASSAGQGAYGYTF. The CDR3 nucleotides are TGTGCCAGCAGCGCGGGACAGGGTGCCTATGGCTACACCTTC.

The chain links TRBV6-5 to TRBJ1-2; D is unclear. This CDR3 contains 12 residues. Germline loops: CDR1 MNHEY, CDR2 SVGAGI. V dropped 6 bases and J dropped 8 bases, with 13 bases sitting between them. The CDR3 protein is CASSPGRGGYTF. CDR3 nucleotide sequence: TGTGCCAGCAGCCCAGGTCGTGGCGGCTACACCTTC.

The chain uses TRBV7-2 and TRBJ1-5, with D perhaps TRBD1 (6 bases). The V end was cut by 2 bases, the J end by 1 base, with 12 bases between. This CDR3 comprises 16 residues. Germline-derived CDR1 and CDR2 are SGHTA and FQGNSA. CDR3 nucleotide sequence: TGTGCCAGCAGCTTATTGCTTGGACAGAGCAATCAGCCCCAGCATTTT. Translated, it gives CASSLLLGQSNQPQHF. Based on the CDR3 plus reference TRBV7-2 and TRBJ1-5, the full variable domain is GAGVSQSPSNKVTEKGKDVELRCDPISGHTALYWYRQSLGQGLEFLIYFQGNSAPDKSGLPSDRFSAERTGGSVSTLTIQRTQQEDSAVYLCASSLLLGQSNQPQHFGDGTRLSIL.

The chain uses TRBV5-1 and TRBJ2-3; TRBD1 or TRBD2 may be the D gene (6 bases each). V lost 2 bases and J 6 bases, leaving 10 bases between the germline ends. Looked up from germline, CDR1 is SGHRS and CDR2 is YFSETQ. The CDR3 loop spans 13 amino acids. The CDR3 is CASSFRGRDTQYF. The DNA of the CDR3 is TGCGCCAGCAGCTTTCGGGGGCGGGATACGCAGTATTTT.

The CDR3 here is CSVARDGPGGYTF. Here the CDR3 DNA reads TGCAGCGTTGCCAGGGACGGCCCGGGTGGCTACACCTTC. This chain links TRBV29-1 with TRBJ1-2; a possible D gene is TRBD1 (5 bases). There are 13 residues in the CDR3. In germline, CDR1 is SQVTM, CDR2 ANQGSEA. The V gene lost 4 bases and the J gene lost 7 bases, with 16 bases spanning the gap.

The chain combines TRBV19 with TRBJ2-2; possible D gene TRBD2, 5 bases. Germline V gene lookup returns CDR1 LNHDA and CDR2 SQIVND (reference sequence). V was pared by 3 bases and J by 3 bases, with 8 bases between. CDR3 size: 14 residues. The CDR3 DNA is TGTGCCAGTAGTATTCGGGAATACACCGGGGAGCTGTTTTTT. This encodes CASSIREYTGELFF.